A selection of T cell receptor beta chains follows, all from one sample in a study of Graves' ophthalmopathy and Graves' hyperthyroidism. Via MiXCR, TCRdb re-called the multiplex PCR reads, giving one row per CDR3 protein. The table lists around 660,000 distinct CDR3 sequences, about two fifths of them singletons. The sequencing sample was made of peripheral blood. Every receptor here comes from an adult man with Graves' ophthalmopathy. The CDR3 runs from the conserved cysteine through the conserved F or W. Each record gives: V gene, J gene, D gene, clone size, CDR3 DNA, CDR3 protein. D genes are given only for firm matches. A clone size is listed for some rows: how often the clone was seen (once, few, many), or a class if it is expanded.

>TRBV15|TRBJ1-5|TRBD1|-
TGTGCCACCAGCCAGATCAGGGACAGGTTTGGGCCCCAGCATTTT
CATSQIRDRFGPQHF
>TRBV19|TRBJ1-1|TRBD1|many
TGTGCCAGTAGTACGGGACAGCAGAACACTGAAGCTTTCTTT
CASSTGQQNTEAFF
>TRBV4-1|TRBJ1-2|TRBD1|-
TGCGCCAGCAGCCAAGTTATGACAGGGACCTATGGCTACACCTTC
CASSQVMTGTYGYTF
>TRBV11-2|TRBJ2-7|-|few
TGTGCCAGCAGCGTGGACAGCCGCTACGAGCAGTACTTC
CASSVDSRYEQYF
>TRBV2|TRBJ2-2|-|many
TGTGCCAGCAGTGAATGGTTACGTCCCACCGGGGAGCTGTTTTTT
CASSEWLRPTGELFF
>TRBV6-1|TRBJ1-2|-|many
TGTGCCAGCAGTGAACAAACTAGGAGGTTCTATGGCTACACCTTC
CASSEQTRRFYGYTF
>TRBV5-1|TRBJ1-1|TRBD1|-
TGCGCCAGCAGCTTGGTACCAGGGGACAGACGGAACACTGAAGCTTTCTTT
CASSLVPGDRRNTEAFF
>TRBV25-1|TRBJ1-1|-|-
TGTGCCAGCCAAGATGACGGGACTGAAGCTTTCTTT
CASQDDGTEAFF
>TRBV7-2|TRBJ2-7|TRBD1|many
TGTGCCAGCAGCGGCGGACAGGGGGGCCGCGAGCAGTACTTC
CASSGGQGGREQYF
>TRBV15|TRBJ2-5|-|many
TGTGCCACCAGCAGGGACCCCCGAGAGACCCAGTACTTC
CATSRDPRETQYF
>TRBV20-1|TRBJ2-7|-|many
TGCAGTGCTAGAGATGGTTTCGGGCAGTACTTC
CSARDGFGQYF